The clone carrying this TCR beta chain was detected only a few times. The sample belongs to a study of human T cells and chemical hapten exposure. Study-wide background: Subjects had 2% DPC placed on approximately 2 cm by approximately 2 cm of upper inner arm skin for sensitization.

Via MiXCR, TCRdb re-called the RACE reads, giving one row per CDR3 protein. The sample contains 100,000 to 150,000 distinct CDR3 sequences, about 14% of which appear only once. Germline trimming cut 0 bases from V and 4 bases from J; bases unmatched to any gene: 5. Germline CDR1 reads SGHKS; CDR2 reads YYEKEE (reference sequence). This CDR3 has 17 amino acids. Indicated time point: pre-sensitization, week 0. Indicated treatment: therapeutic diphenylcyclopropenone sensitization with weekly scalp DPC. The chain is built from TRBV5-5 and TRBJ2-2; 11 positions agree with TRBD1. This receptor was taken from a woman aged 18-29 years with alopecia areata. Some clones in this sample may be carry-over from other donors' samples. The starting material was whole blood, obtained in connection with sensitization to the hapten diphenylcyclopropenone (DPC). The CDR3 DNA reads TGTGCCAGCAGCTTGGGGACAGGGGGCTTGGCCACCGGGGAGCTGTTTTTT. Translating gives CASSLGTGGLATGELFF.